This TCR beta chain was found in a study of blood T cells in healthy people across ages. Study-wide results and limits: Roughly linearly, TCR beta diversity per million T cells fell as age increased. More naive CD4+ cells and higher diversity marked long-lived donors relative to aged donors. Donor CMV infection status was unknown, possibly confounding age-related changes in expanded clonotypes.

A remark on this clonotype: Its antigen is as yet unknown.

Primed by a sample-barcoded 5' primer and a J-beta primer mix, a second PCR proceeded for roughly 6 to 12 cycles. Sequencing of every sample gave 2.5 million or more CDR3-containing paired-end reads. TCRdb analysed the 5' RACE reads with MiXCR anew, one entry per CDR3 protein. The sample consists of over 1,500,000 distinct CDR3 sequences, 39% of them appearing once. V lost 0 bases to trimming and J lost 6 bases; unmatched junction nucleotides: 8. This CDR3 region has 16 residues. CDR1 is LNHNV, CDR2 YYDKDF, per germline (reference sequence). V gene TRBV15 combines with J gene TRBJ2-3; 8 bases map to TRBD2. The receptor was derived from a human donor in good health. The specimen sequenced was blood. The CDR3 loop reads CATSRDPGGAGDTQYF. The CDR3 DNA is TGTGCCACCAGCAGAGATCCCGGGGGGGCGGGGGATACGCAGTATTTT.